This T cell receptor (beta chain) was profiled in a study of blood T cell repertoires in COVID-19. Study context: COVID-19 samples collected from the United States, Italy and Spain covered acute and convalescent phases. PBMCs, B-cell-depleted T cells, or T cells were the source of the cDNA or gDNA that made up the material.

Per the authors' pipeline: Estimated nucleated cell counts came from reference gene primer amplification. Assay used: immunoSEQ multiplex PCR; TCRdb lists only in-frame clones, some missing. That table is the source of V, J and clone size, and D and trimming were worked out from the DNA. The sample lists roughly 100,000 clones, around 90% occurring once. The CDR3 runs 15 residues. The V and J ends lost 4 bases and 3 bases respectively, with 13 bases between them. In germline, CDR1 is LGHDT, CDR2 YNNKEL (reference sequence). The specimen was peripheral blood. The chain recombines TRBV3-1 (or the pseudogene TRBV3-2) with TRBJ1-5; a weak D match, TRBD1 (5 bases). This TCR was recovered from a man over 45 with active or convalescent COVID-19. Written as DNA, the CDR3 is TGTGCCAGCAGCCTTGGCGGGACGGACAATCAGCCCCAGCATTTT. It translates to CASSLGGTDNQPQHF.